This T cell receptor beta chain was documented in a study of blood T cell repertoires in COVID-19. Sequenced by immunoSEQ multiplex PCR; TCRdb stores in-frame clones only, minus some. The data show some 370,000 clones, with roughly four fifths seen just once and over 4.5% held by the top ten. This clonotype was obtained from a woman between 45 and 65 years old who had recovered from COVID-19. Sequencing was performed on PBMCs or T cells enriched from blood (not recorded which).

As DNA, the CDR3 is TGTGCCAGCAGCTCTGGACAGCTTGAAGCTTTCTTT. Its translation is CASSSGQLEAFF. The J gene is TRBJ1-1, the V gene TRBV3-1 (or the pseudogene TRBV3-2); D is possibly TRBD1 (6 bases). CDR3 length: 12 amino acids. Trimming removed 5 bases from V and 7 bases from J, with 11 bases in between. Germline-derived CDR1 and CDR2 are LGHDT and YNNKEL (reference sequence).